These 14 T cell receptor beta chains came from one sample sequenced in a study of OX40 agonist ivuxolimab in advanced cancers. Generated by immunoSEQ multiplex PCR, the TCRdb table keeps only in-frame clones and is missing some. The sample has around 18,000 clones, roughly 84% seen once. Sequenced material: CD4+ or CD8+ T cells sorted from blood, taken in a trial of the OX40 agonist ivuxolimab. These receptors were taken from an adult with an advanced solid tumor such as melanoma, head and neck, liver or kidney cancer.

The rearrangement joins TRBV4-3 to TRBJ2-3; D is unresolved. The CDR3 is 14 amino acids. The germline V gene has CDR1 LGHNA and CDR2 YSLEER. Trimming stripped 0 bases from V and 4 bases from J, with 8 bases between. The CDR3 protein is CASSQDAVSDTQYF. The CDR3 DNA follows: TGCGCCAGCAGCCAAGATGCCGTCTCAGATACGCAGTATTTT.

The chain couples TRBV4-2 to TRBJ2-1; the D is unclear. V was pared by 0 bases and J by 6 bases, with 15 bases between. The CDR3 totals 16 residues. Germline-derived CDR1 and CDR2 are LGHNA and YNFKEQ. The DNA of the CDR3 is TGTGCCAGCAGCCAAGAGTATCGCACTACCCCCAATGAGCAGTTCTTC. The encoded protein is CASSQEYRTTPNEQFF.

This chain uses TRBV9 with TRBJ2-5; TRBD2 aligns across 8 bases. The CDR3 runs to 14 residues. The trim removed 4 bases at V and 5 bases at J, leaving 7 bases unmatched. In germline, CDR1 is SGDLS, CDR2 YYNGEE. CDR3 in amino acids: CASSPTSGRETQYF. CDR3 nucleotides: TGTGCCAGCAGCCCCACTAGCGGTCGGGAGACCCAGTACTTC.

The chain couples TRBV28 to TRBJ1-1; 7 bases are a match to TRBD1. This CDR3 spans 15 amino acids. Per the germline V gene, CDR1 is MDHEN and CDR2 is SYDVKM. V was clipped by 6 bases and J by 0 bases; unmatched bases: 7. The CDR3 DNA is TGTGCCAGCAGGTACGCAGGGGGGATGAACACTGAAGCTTTCTTT. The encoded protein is CASRYAGGMNTEAFF.

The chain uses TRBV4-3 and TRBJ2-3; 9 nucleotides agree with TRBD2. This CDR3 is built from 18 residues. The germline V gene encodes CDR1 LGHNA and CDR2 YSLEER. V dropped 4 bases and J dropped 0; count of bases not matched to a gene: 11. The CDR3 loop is CASSRKHSGGTSTDTQYF. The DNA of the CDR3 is TGCGCCAGCAGCCGAAAACACAGCGGGGGGACTAGCACAGATACGCAGTATTTT.

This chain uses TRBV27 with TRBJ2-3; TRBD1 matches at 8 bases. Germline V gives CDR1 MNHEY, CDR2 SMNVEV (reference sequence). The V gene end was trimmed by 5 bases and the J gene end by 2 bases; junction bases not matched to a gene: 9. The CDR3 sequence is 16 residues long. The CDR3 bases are TGTGCCAGCAGTCGACGGACAGGGACTCTCACAGATACGCAGTATTTT. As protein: CASSRRTGTLTDTQYF.

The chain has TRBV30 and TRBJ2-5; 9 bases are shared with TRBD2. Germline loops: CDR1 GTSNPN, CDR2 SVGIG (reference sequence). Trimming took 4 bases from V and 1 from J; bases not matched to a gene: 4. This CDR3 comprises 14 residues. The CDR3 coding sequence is TGTGCCTGGAATCGCGGGAGGGCCCAAGAGACCCAGTACTTC. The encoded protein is CAWNRGRAQETQYF. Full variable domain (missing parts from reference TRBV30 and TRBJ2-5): SQTIHQWPATLVQPVGSPLSLECTVEGTSNPNLYWYRQAAGRGLQLLFYSVGIGQISSEVPQNLSASRPQDRQFILSSKKLLLSDSGFYLCAWNRGRAQETQYFGPGTRLLVL.

The CDR3 loop reads CASSQVPSRNEQYF. The CDR3 DNA reads as TGTGCCAGCAGCCAAGTTCCATCCCGGAACGAGCAGTACTTC. This chain connects TRBV4-2 to TRBJ2-7; the D is unclear. V was shortened by 1 base and J by 5 bases, with 12 bases between the two germline ends. In germline, CDR1 is LGHNA, CDR2 YNFKEQ. The CDR3 is 14 residues long.

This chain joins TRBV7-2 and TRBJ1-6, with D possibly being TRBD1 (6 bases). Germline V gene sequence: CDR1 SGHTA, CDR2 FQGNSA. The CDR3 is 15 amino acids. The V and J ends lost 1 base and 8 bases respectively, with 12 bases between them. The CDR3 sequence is CASSLVGGRDSPLHF. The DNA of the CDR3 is TGTGCCAGCAGCTTAGTAGGGGGGAGAGATTCACCCCTCCACTTT.

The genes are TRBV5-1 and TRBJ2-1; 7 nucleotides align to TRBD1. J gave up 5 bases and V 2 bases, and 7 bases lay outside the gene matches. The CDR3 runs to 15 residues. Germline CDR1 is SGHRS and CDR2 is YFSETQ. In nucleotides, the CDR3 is TGCGCCAGCAGCTTCAACAGGGGTGATAACAATGAGCAGTTCTTC. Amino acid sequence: CASSFNRGDNNEQFF. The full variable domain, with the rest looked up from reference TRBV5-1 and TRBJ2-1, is KAGVTQTPRYLIKTRGQQVTLSCSPISGHRSVSWYQQTPGQGLQFLFEYFSETQRNKGNFPGRFSGRQFSNSRSEMNVSTLELGDSALYLCASSFNRGDNNEQFFGPGTRLTVL.

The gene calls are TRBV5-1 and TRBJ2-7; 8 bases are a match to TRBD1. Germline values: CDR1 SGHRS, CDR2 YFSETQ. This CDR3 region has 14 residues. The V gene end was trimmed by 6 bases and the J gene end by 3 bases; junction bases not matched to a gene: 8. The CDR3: CASNDRTGNYEQYF. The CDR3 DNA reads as TGCGCCAGCAACGACCGGACAGGGAACTACGAGCAGTACTTC.

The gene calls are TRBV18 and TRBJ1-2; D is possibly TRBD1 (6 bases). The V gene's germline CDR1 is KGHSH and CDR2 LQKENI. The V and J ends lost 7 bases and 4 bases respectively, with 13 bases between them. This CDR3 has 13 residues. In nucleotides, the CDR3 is TGTGCCAGCTGGGGCGGGACACTCTATGGCTACACCTTC. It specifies CASWGGTLYGYTF.

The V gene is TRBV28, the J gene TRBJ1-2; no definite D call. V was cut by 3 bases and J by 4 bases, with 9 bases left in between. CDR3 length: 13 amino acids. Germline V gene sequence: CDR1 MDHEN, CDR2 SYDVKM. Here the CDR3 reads CASSFGRSYGYTF. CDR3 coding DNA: TGTGCCAGCAGTTTTGGACGGAGCTATGGCTACACCTTC.

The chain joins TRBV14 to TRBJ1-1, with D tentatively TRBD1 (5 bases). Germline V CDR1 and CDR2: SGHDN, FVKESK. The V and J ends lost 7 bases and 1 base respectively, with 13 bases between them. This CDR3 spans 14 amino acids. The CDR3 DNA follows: TGTGCCAGCAATCAGGGAAGGGGGAACACTGAAGCTTTCTTT. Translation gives CASNQGRGNTEAFF.